A single sample gave rise to the 32 T cell receptor beta chains below, sequenced in a study of blood T cell repertoires in COVID-19. Produced via immunoSEQ multiplex PCR; TCRdb's table is partial and in-frame only. Among some 170,000 clones, roughly 87% were seen once, and the ten largest hold roughly 1.5%. The sample comprised peripheral blood. These receptors came from a woman aged 50 to 60 with acute or convalescent COVID-19.

The rearrangement joins TRBV7-8 to TRBJ1-2; tentative D call: TRBD1 (6 bases). Per the germline V gene, CDR1 is SGHVS and CDR2 is FQNEAQ. The CDR3 loop spans 13 amino acids. Trimming removed 2 bases at V and 7 bases at J, with 11 bases between. CDR3 in DNA: TGTGCCAGCAGCTTAAGAGGGGGAAGTGGCTACACCTTC. Its translation is CASSLRGGSGYTF. The whole variable domain, filled in from reference TRBV7-8 and TRBJ1-2, reads GAGVSQSPRYKVAKRGQDVALRCDPISGHVSLFWYQQALGQGPEFLTYFQNEAQLDKSGLPSDRFFAERPEGSVSTLKIQRTQQEDSAVYLCASSLRGGSGYTFGSGTRLTVV.

The V call is TRBV10-1, the J call TRBJ2-2; 7 nucleotides line up with TRBD2. Germline values: CDR1 WNHNN, CDR2 SYGVQD (reference sequence). The CDR3 length is 15 residues. The junction had 5 bases not matched to a gene; V was cut back by 3 bases and J by 4 bases. CDR3 loop: CASSEFSGGTGELFF. For the CDR3, the DNA is TGCGCCAGCAGTGAATTCTCGGGGGGCACCGGGGAGCTGTTTTTT.

This chain joins TRBV25-1 and TRBJ2-7; 7 nucleotides line up with TRBD1. V was pared by 4 bases and J by 2 bases, with 2 bases of the junction left unmatched. This CDR3 has 13 residues. Germline V gene lookup returns CDR1 MGHDK and CDR2 SYGVNS. The CDR3 reads CASSATGAYEQYF. The CDR3 DNA is TGTGCCAGCAGTGCTACAGGGGCCTACGAGCAGTACTTC.

The gene calls are TRBV29-1 and TRBJ2-7; 9 bases align to TRBD1. Germline V lookup: CDR1 SQVTM, CDR2 ANQGSEA. The CDR3 extends over 15 amino acids. After removal of 5 bases from V and 4 bases from J, the junction contained 12 bases not matched to a gene. The CDR3 protein is CSVLLSRTGEYEQYF. The DNA for the CDR3 is TGCAGCGTTCTCCTATCACGGACAGGGGAGTACGAGCAGTACTTC.

The V gene is TRBV27, the J gene TRBJ1-2; D might be TRBD1 (5 bases). This CDR3 spans 13 amino acids. Germline assignment: CDR1 MNHEY and CDR2 SMNVEV (reference sequence). The V end lost 0 bases, the J end lost 6 bases, and 8 bases lay between the germline ends. The CDR3 DNA reads as TGTGCCAGCAGTTTATCAGGGGTTCATGGCTACACCTTC. Translation: CASSLSGVHGYTF.

J is TRBJ1-1 and V is TRBV5-1; TRBD1 might be the D (5 bases). The germline CDR1 and CDR2 sequences are SGHRS and YFSETQ. Trimming stripped 0 bases from V and 11 bases from J, with 11 bases between. The CDR3 covers 12 residues. The CDR3 reads CASSLVGVDAFF. The CDR3, as DNA: TGCGCCAGCAGCTTGGTAGGGGTTGATGCTTTCTTT.

V is TRBV11-3 and J is TRBJ2-5, with a tentative D call TRBD2 (5 bases). The ends were cut back, 5 bases at V and 4 bases at J, with 14 bases in the middle. CDR1 and CDR2 from the germline V gene are SGHNT and YENEEA. The CDR3 is 14 residues long. The CDR3 here is CASSPGEKVETQYF. The CDR3 DNA reads as TGTGCCAGCAGCCCCGGGGAGAAGGTAGAGACCCAGTACTTC.

A single count supports this clone. The rearrangement joins TRBV11-2 to TRBJ1-1, with D uncertain. The CDR3 totals 15 residues. Trimming removed 1 base from V and 4 bases from J, with 13 bases in between. The germline gives CDR1 SGHAT, CDR2 FQNNGV. CDR3 DNA sequence: TGTGCCAGCAGCTTAGCGGCCGGGGAGAGCACTGAAGCTTTCTTT. It translates to CASSLAAGESTEAFF.

This clone was counted many times. This chain uses TRBV7-9 with TRBJ2-2; the match to TRBD2 covers 8 bases. V was clipped by 5 bases and J by 1 base; unmatched bases: 15. Germline V gene sequence: CDR1 SEHNR, CDR2 FQNEAQ (reference sequence). The CDR3 runs to 19 residues. CDR3 protein: CASSPSRLAGGWNTGELFF. CDR3 sequence (DNA): TGTGCCAGCAGCCCGTCCCGACTTGCGGGAGGATGGAACACCGGGGAGCTGTTTTTT.

The V gene is TRBV5-4, the J gene TRBJ2-1; 11 nucleotides line up with TRBD2. Looked up from germline, CDR1 is SGHNT and CDR2 is YYREEE (reference sequence). V trimming: 4 bases; J trimming: 5 bases; junction bases outside the gene matches: 8. The CDR3 loop spans 16 amino acids. CDR3: CASSRGGSGRDNEQFF. CDR3 coding DNA: TGTGCCAGCAGCCGGGGGGGTAGCGGGAGGGACAATGAGCAGTTCTTC.

The genes are TRBV5-1 and TRBJ1-2; D possibly corresponds to TRBD1 (5 bases). The ends were cut back, 0 bases at V and 6 bases at J, with 6 bases in the middle. Germline CDR1 reads SGHRS; CDR2 reads YFSETQ. This CDR3 is built from 12 residues. CDR3 residues: CASSLAGNGYTF. The CDR3 coding sequence is TGCGCCAGCAGCTTGGCAGGGAATGGCTACACCTTC.

The V and J genes are TRBV5-4 and TRBJ2-3; 10 bases agree with TRBD2. Trimming at V came to 6 bases and at J to 4 bases, leaving 11 bases not matched to a gene. The CDR3 spans 16 residues. The germline V gene encodes CDR1 SGHNT and CDR2 YYREEE (reference sequence). CDR3 amino acids: CASTPPRGLASDTQYF. The CDR3 DNA sequence: TGTGCCAGCACACCCCCCCGGGGACTAGCGTCAGATACGCAGTATTTT.

The V call is TRBV3-1 (or the pseudogene TRBV3-2), the J call TRBJ2-1, with a tentative D call TRBD2 (5 bases). The germline gives CDR1 LGHDT, CDR2 YNNKEL (reference sequence). This CDR3 is built from 15 residues. Trimming removed 4 bases at V and 6 bases at J, with 16 bases between. CDR3 nucleotide sequence: TGTGCCAGCAGCCGACCGAGCGGAACACTCAATGAGCAGTTCTTC. Translated: CASSRPSGTLNEQFF.

The rearrangement joins TRBV19 to TRBJ2-5, with a weak D call TRBD1 (6 bases). Trimming took 8 bases from V and 1 from J, leaving 17 bases between them. This CDR3 has 15 residues. Germline V gene lookup returns CDR1 LNHDA and CDR2 SQIVND (reference sequence). CDR3 in DNA: TGTGCCAGTGGAGATTGGGACACCACCCAAGAGACCCAGTACTTC. Translated: CASGDWDTTQETQYF.

The J gene is TRBJ1-1, the V gene TRBV14; possible D gene TRBD1, 6 bases. V lost 4 bases to trimming and J lost 7 bases, with 16 bases between them. The CDR3 spans 14 residues. Looked up from germline, CDR1 is SGHDN and CDR2 is FVKESK. The CDR3 sequence is CASSLPGVFSEAFF. The CDR3 DNA is TGTGCCAGCAGCCTCCCAGGGGTCTTCAGTGAAGCTTTCTTT.

This chain's CDR3 is CASNKGVNTEAFF. The CDR3 bases are TGTGCCAGCAACAAAGGGGTGAACACTGAAGCTTTCTTT. The chain carries TRBV6-5 and TRBJ1-1; D perhaps matches TRBD1 (5 bases). This CDR3 is 13 amino acids long. The V and J ends lost 7 bases and 0 bases respectively, with 9 bases between them. Germline V CDR1 and CDR2: MNHEY, SVGAGI.

CDR3 residues: CASSLDRVFEQYF. For the CDR3, the DNA is TGCGCCAGCAGCCTGGACAGGGTGTTCGAGCAGTACTTC. This sequence joins TRBV5-1 and TRBJ2-7, with TRBD1 matching 8 bases. This CDR3 contains 13 residues. After removal of 4 bases from V and 6 bases from J, the junction contained 6 bases not matched to a gene. Germline values: CDR1 SGHRS, CDR2 YFSETQ.

The chain uses TRBV5-6 and TRBJ2-7, with no clear D. The CDR3 has 14 amino acids. V lost 1 base and J 6 bases, leaving 14 bases between the germline ends. The germline V gene encodes CDR1 SGHDT and CDR2 YYEEEE. The CDR3 loop is CASSLYPAPREQYF. The CDR3 nucleotides are TGTGCCAGCAGCTTGTATCCAGCGCCTCGCGAGCAGTACTTC. The full variable domain, its missing parts supplied by reference TRBV5-6 and TRBJ2-7, is DAGVTQSPTHLIKTRGQQVTLRCSPKSGHDTVSWYQQALGQGPQFIFQYYEEEERQRGNFPDRFSGHQFPNYSSELNVNALLLGDSALYLCASSLYPAPREQYFGPGTRLTVT.

This chain connects TRBV5-1 to TRBJ2-5, with 12 bases lining up with TRBD2. The CDR3 runs 17 residues. CDR1 is SGHRS and CDR2 is YFSETQ in the germline V gene. V gave up 3 bases and J gave up 5 bases; unmatched junction bases: 11. Written as DNA, the CDR3 is TGCGCCAGCAGCTCGGCCGCTAGCGGGGGGGCCCGGGAGACCCAGTACTTC. Translating gives CASSSAASGGARETQYF. The variable domain in full, completed from reference TRBV5-1 and TRBJ2-5, reads KAGVTQTPRYLIKTRGQQVTLSCSPISGHRSVSWYQQTPGQGLQFLFEYFSETQRNKGNFPGRFSGRQFSNSRSEMNVSTLELGDSALYLCASSSAASGGARETQYFGPGTRLLVL.

This sequence joins TRBV9 and TRBJ1-5, with 7 nucleotides matching TRBD1. The CDR3 sequence is 15 residues long. The V and J ends lost 3 bases and 0 bases, in that order; junction bases with no gene match: 3. Germline CDR1 and CDR2: SGDLS and YYNGEE. The CDR3 nucleotides read TGTGCCAGCAGCGAGGGACAGAATAGCAATCAGCCCCAGCATTTT. As protein: CASSEGQNSNQPQHF.

V and J are TRBV5-1 and TRBJ1-2; possible D gene TRBD1, 6 bases. Trimming cost V 0 bases and J 6 bases, with 15 bases left between them. This CDR3 is built from 15 residues. Germline CDR1 is SGHRS and CDR2 is YFSETQ. CDR3 sequence reads: CASSLEGRGRDGYTF. CDR3 coding DNA: TGCGCCAGCAGCTTGGAGGGCAGGGGACGGGATGGCTACACCTTC.

The rearrangement uses TRBV2 and TRBJ2-2, with 11 bases matching TRBD1. Losses at the gene ends were 4 bases for V and 3 bases for J; bases not matched to a gene: 7. Germline lookup yields CDR1 SNHLY and CDR2 FYNNEI. This CDR3 region has 17 residues. The CDR3 DNA reads TGTGCCAGCAGTGCTGGACAGGGGGCAGTAGACACCGGGGAGCTGTTTTTT. Amino acid sequence: CASSAGQGAVDTGELFF.

V usage is TRBV11-2 and J usage is TRBJ2-3, with a weak D call TRBD1 (6 bases). The CDR3 consists of 17 residues. Germline V gene data show CDR1 as SGHAT and CDR2 as FQNNGV. Trimming removed 5 bases at V and 1 base at J, with 19 bases between. CDR3 amino acids: CASSRDRMTGGTDTQYF. CDR3 nucleotide sequence: TGTGCCAGCAGCCGAGATCGAATGACAGGAGGCACAGATACGCAGTATTTT.

The rearrangement joins TRBV7-9 to TRBJ2-1, with D possibly matching TRBD2 (7 bases). V was clipped by 5 bases and J by 8 bases, with 19 bases between them. Germline lookup yields CDR1 SEHNR and CDR2 FQNEAQ (reference sequence). This CDR3 is built from 15 residues. The CDR3 loop is CASSHPAGAWHEQFF. The CDR3 DNA is TGTGCCAGCAGCCACCCCGCGGGGGCTTGGCATGAGCAGTTCTTC.

This clone is a singleton in its sample. This chain uses TRBV21-1 with TRBJ2-2; TRBD2 was called by the table and not checked on the DNA. TRBV21-1 is deemed a pseudogene. The CDR3 covers 18 residues. The CDR3 is CASSKGGLAGGDTGELFF. The CDR3 DNA sequence: TGTGCCAGCAGCAAAGGTGGGCTAGCGGGGGGGGACACCGGGGAGCTGTTTTTT.

The CDR3 nucleotides read TGTGCCAGCGTGTCCTCGCCCCAGGAGACCCAGTACTTC. Translation: CASVSSPQETQYF. The rearrangement joins TRBV28 to TRBJ2-5; D not certain. CDR1 is MDHEN, CDR2 SYDVKM, per germline. V lost 8 bases and J 5 bases, leaving 15 bases between the germline ends. The CDR3 sequence is 13 residues long.

V usage is TRBV14 and J usage is TRBJ2-2, with D hard to call. In germline, CDR1 is SGHDN, CDR2 FVKESK. This CDR3 is built from 12 residues. V lost 5 bases and J 7 bases, leaving 8 bases between the germline ends. The CDR3 here is CASSGLSGELFF. The CDR3 DNA reads as TGTGCCAGCAGCGGTCTGAGCGGGGAGCTGTTTTTT.

This clone appeared a single time. The rearrangement links TRBV13 to TRBJ1-3; TRBD1 aligns across 12 bases. The CDR3 sequence is 19 residues long. V shed 0 bases and J 2 bases; nucleotides not matched to a gene: 8. Germline V gene lookup returns CDR1 PRHDT and CDR2 FYEKMQ (reference sequence). CDR3 residues: CASSLGRDRGPMTGNTIYF. CDR3 in DNA: TGTGCCAGCAGCTTAGGCCGGGACAGGGGGCCCATGACTGGAAACACCATATATTTT. The full variable domain, its missing parts supplied by reference TRBV13 and TRBJ1-3, is AAGVIQSPRHLIKEKRETATLKCYPIPRHDTVYWYQQGPGQDPQFLISFYEKMQSDKGSIPDRFSAQQFSDYHSELNMSSLELGDSALYFCASSLGRDRGPMTGNTIYFGEGSWLTVV.

The genes are TRBV2 and TRBJ1-3; D not certain. Germline V gene sequence: CDR1 SNHLY, CDR2 FYNNEI. The CDR3 has 12 residues. V lost 4 bases to trimming and J lost 7 bases, with 8 bases between them. The CDR3 region has the DNA TGTGCCAGCAGTGGGCTCGGGAACACCATATATTTT. Its translation: CASSGLGNTIYF. Drawing the rest from reference TRBV2 and TRBJ1-3, the complete variable domain is EPEVTQTPSHQVTQMGQEVILRCVPISNHLYFYWYRQILGQKVEFLVSFYNNEISEKSEIFDDQFSVERPDGSNFTLKIRSTKLEDSAMYFCASSGLGNTIYFGEGSWLTVV.

The chain recombines TRBV10-3 with TRBJ2-3, with 7 nucleotides matching TRBD1. CDR3 length: 15 residues. The trim removed 2 bases at V and 3 bases at J, leaving 5 bases unmatched. CDR1 ENHRY and CDR2 SYGVKD come from the germline V gene. This CDR3 reads CAISEGRDSTDTQYF. Here the CDR3 DNA reads TGTGCCATCAGTGAGGGTCGGGACAGTACAGATACGCAGTATTTT.

This clone came up once. The chain employs TRBV5-3 and TRBJ2-7; the D gene is possibly TRBD1 (6 bases). TRBV5-3 is an ORF for which the function is uncertain. The CDR3 contains 16 residues. Trimming shortened V by 4 bases and J by 5 bases, and 22 bases separated the two germline ends. The CDR3 loop reads CARSTDRQTLGHEQYF. The DNA for the CDR3 is TGTGCCAGAAGCACAGACAGGCAGACCCTAGGGCACGAGCAGTACTTC.

This chain connects TRBV18 to TRBJ1-2; D might be TRBD1 (5 bases). Per the germline V gene, CDR1 is KGHSH and CDR2 is LQKENI. The CDR3 extends over 13 amino acids. V was cut by 3 bases and J by 2 bases, with 7 bases left in between. CDR3 DNA sequence: TGTGCCAGCTCACCGACAGAGAACTATGGCTACACCTTC. It is translated as CASSPTENYGYTF.